The next 9 T cell receptor beta chains were all read from a single sample in a study of blood T cell repertoires in COVID-19. TCRdb's table, derived via immunoSEQ multiplex PCR, lists solely in-frame clones and lacks some. Here the sample spans 35,000 or so clones, approximately 86% being singletons. The specimen was peripheral blood. The receptors here all came from a man in his 70s with acute or convalescent COVID-19.

The chain is built from TRBV9 and TRBJ1-5; D remains unclear. CDR1 SGDLS and CDR2 YYNGEE come from the germline V gene. This CDR3 comprises 14 residues. Trimming took 0 bases from V and 7 from J, leaving 11 bases between them. CDR3 region: CASSVDVTGQPQHF. The DNA for the CDR3 is TGTGCCAGCAGCGTAGATGTGACGGGACAGCCCCAGCATTTT.

The chain recombines TRBV25-1 with TRBJ2-4, with a tentative D call TRBD2 (7 bases). This CDR3 spans 14 amino acids. The germline V and J ends were trimmed by 5 bases and 8 bases, with 16 bases remaining between them. Germline CDR1 MGHDK, CDR2 SYGVNS. CDR3 nucleotides: TGTGCCAGCAGTACCCCCGGGGGGCACGACATTCAGTACTTC. Protein: CASSTPGGHDIQYF.

The rearrangement uses TRBV27 and TRBJ1-1; D uncertain. V gave up 6 bases and J gave up 0 bases, with 8 bases separating them. The CDR3 runs to 13 residues. Germline CDR1 and CDR2: MNHEY and SMNVEV (reference sequence). CDR3 DNA: TGTGCCAGCAGGAAACGGTTGAACACTGAAGCTTTCTTT. This encodes CASRKRLNTEAFF.

This clone has a single count. The V and J genes are TRBV30 and TRBJ1-5; the match to TRBD1 covers 8 bases. This CDR3 is 14 amino acids long. Germline CDR1 is GTSNPN and CDR2 is SVGIG (reference sequence). Unmatched junction bases numbered 5, after V lost 2 bases and J lost 5 bases. The CDR3 region has the DNA TGTGCCTGGAGTTGGACAGGGCGGGATCAGCCCCAGCATTTT. Its translation is CAWSWTGRDQPQHF. Together with reference TRBV30 and TRBJ1-5, the CDR3 gives the full variable domain: SQTIHQWPATLVQPVGSPLSLECTVEGTSNPNLYWYRQAAGRGLQLLFYSVGIGQISSEVPQNLSASRPQDRQFILSSKKLLLSDSGFYLCAWSWTGRDQPQHFGDGTRLSIL.

This rearrangement joins TRBV5-1 to TRBJ1-1; possible D gene TRBD1, 6 bases. Germline V gene lookup returns CDR1 SGHRS and CDR2 YFSETQ. V lost 10 bases and J lost 1, with 20 bases in between. The CDR3 length is 15 residues. The CDR3 nucleotides are TGCGCCTGCTCGCTAGGGGGTACCTCGAACACTGAAGCTTTCTTT. It encodes CACSLGGTSNTEAFF.

CDR3: CAIRKGQTNTGELFF. The DNA for the CDR3 is TGTGCCATCAGAAAGGGACAAACGAACACCGGGGAGCTGTTTTTT. The genes are TRBV10-3 and TRBJ2-2; TRBD1 is a possible D gene (6 bases). Germline-derived CDR1 and CDR2 are ENHRY and SYGVKD. The CDR3 totals 15 residues. Trimming left V 6 bases short and J 0 bases short, with 11 bases between.

The chain couples TRBV18 to TRBJ1-2; D possibly corresponds to TRBD1 (6 bases). This CDR3 is built from 17 residues. V lost 3 bases to trimming and J lost 2 bases, with 19 bases between them. Germline CDR1 is KGHSH and CDR2 is LQKENI. CDR3 protein: CASSPGTPSLSNYGYTF. The CDR3 nucleotides read TGTGCCAGCTCACCCGGGACACCTTCGTTATCCAACTATGGCTACACCTTC.

The chain joins TRBV3-1 (or the pseudogene TRBV3-2) to TRBJ2-1, with D tentatively TRBD1 (6 bases). The germline V and J ends were trimmed by 5 bases and 8 bases, with 10 bases remaining between them. CDR1 is LGHDT and CDR2 is YNNKEL in the germline V gene (reference sequence). The CDR3 sequence is 12 residues long. The CDR3 protein is CASSLQGDEQFF. CDR3 in DNA: TGTGCCAGCAGCTTACAGGGCGATGAGCAGTTCTTC.

V and J are TRBV9 and TRBJ2-2; a weak D match, TRBD2 (5 bases). Trimming pared 4 bases from V and 4 bases from J, leaving 8 bases between. The CDR3 has 13 amino acids. Germline CDR1 is SGDLS and CDR2 is YYNGEE. CDR3 region: CASSPRGTGELFF. CDR3 sequence (DNA): TGTGCCAGCAGCCCCCGGGGCACCGGGGAGCTGTTTTTT.